Below are 7 T cell receptor beta chains sequenced from a single sample in a study of T cell repertoires in ileal Crohn's disease. Libraries were prepared by immunoSEQ multiplex PCR; TCRdb keeps only in-frame clonotypes and omits some of them. The sample lists about 14,000 clones; roughly 82% were seen once. Specimen: ileal tissue. Receptors were obtained from an adult with Crohn's disease.

J is TRBJ2-7 and V is TRBV19; 7 nucleotides align to TRBD2. With 5 bases clipped from V and 0 bases from J, the junction kept 10 bases outside the gene matches. Germline V gene lookup returns CDR1 LNHDA and CDR2 SQIVND (reference sequence). The length of the CDR3 is 16 residues. The CDR3 DNA sequence: TGTGCCAGTAGTCTCGGCGGGAGCGGAGGCTCCTACGAGCAGTACTTC. This codes for CASSLGGSGGSYEQYF.

The CDR3 DNA reads TGTGCCTGGAGTGATGCAGGGGGAAGGGAAAAACTGTTTTTT. It codes for CAWSDAGGREKLFF. V usage is TRBV30 and J usage is TRBJ1-4; 7 bases agree with TRBD1. Germline CDR1 and CDR2: GTSNPN and SVGIG (reference sequence). The trim removed 1 base at V and 8 bases at J, leaving 7 bases unmatched. The CDR3 runs to 14 residues. Full variable domain (rest looked up from reference TRBV30 and TRBJ1-4): SQTIHQWPATLVQPVGSPLSLECTVEGTSNPNLYWYRQAAGRGLQLLFYSVGIGQISSEVPQNLSASRPQDRQFILSSKKLLLSDSGFYLCAWSDAGGREKLFFGSGTQLSVL.

The genes are TRBV6-5 and TRBJ2-1; perhaps TRBD2 as D (7 bases). The CDR3 is made up of 14 amino acids. Trimming pared 0 bases from V and 9 bases from J, leaving 12 bases between. From germline, CDR1 is MNHEY and CDR2 SVGAGI. The CDR3 DNA sequence: TGTGCCAGCAGTTACTCGGGGGCGGGGGTTGAGCAGTTCTTC. Protein product: CASSYSGAGVEQFF.

This rearrangement joins TRBV29-1 to TRBJ1-2, with D perhaps matching TRBD1 (5 bases). V was clipped by 4 bases and J by 5 bases, with 17 bases between them. CDR1 SQVTM and CDR2 ANQGSEA come from the germline V gene. The CDR3 is 14 amino acids. The CDR3 DNA follows: TGCAGCGTTGTATTGGGGGGTTGGTTGTATGGCTACACCTTC. Amino acid sequence: CSVVLGGWLYGYTF.

The chain links TRBV25-1 to TRBJ2-3; 8 bases map to TRBD2. The CDR3 runs 16 residues. V gave up 2 bases and J gave up 8 bases; unmatched junction bases: 12. Looked up from germline, CDR1 is MGHDK and CDR2 is SYGVNS. This chain's CDR3 is CASSEHVPGGPGTQYF. The DNA for the CDR3 is TGTGCCAGCAGTGAACACGTGCCGGGGGGGCCAGGTACGCAGTATTTT.

The J gene is TRBJ2-7, the V gene TRBV10-3; no reliable D call. Germline V gene lookup returns CDR1 ENHRY and CDR2 SYGVKD. Trimming removed 6 bases at V and 6 bases at J, with 15 bases between. The CDR3 contains 13 residues. CDR3 DNA: TGTGCCATCAGCCCCGAGCCCTCGGTCGAGCAGTACTTC. This sequence encodes CAISPEPSVEQYF.

The DNA for the CDR3 is TGTGCCAGCAGTACCCGCCAGGGTAGCTCCTACGAGCAGTACTTC. It specifies CASSTRQGSSYEQYF. The rearrangement uses TRBV6-6 and TRBJ2-7, with D perhaps matching TRBD1 (5 bases). The V gene's germline CDR1 is MNHNY and CDR2 SVGAGI (reference sequence). The CDR3 contains 15 residues. V shed 5 bases and J shed 0 bases, with 14 bases lying between them.